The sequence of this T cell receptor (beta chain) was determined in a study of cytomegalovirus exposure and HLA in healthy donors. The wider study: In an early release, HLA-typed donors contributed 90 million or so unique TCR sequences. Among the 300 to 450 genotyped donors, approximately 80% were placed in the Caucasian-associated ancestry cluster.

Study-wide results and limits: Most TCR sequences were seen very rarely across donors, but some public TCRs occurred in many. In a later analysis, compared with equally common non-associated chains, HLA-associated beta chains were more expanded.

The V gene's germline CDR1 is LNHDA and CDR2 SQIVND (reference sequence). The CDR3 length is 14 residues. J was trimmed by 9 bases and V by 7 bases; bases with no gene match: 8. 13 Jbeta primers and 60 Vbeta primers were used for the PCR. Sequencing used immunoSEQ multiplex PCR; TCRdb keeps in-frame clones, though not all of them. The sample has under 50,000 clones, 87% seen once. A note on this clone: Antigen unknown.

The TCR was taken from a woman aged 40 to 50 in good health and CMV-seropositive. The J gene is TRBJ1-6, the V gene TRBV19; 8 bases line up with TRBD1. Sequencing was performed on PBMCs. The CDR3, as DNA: TGTGCCAGTATGAACGGACAGGGTGTTTCACCCCTCCACTTT. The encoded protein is CASMNGQGVSPLHF.